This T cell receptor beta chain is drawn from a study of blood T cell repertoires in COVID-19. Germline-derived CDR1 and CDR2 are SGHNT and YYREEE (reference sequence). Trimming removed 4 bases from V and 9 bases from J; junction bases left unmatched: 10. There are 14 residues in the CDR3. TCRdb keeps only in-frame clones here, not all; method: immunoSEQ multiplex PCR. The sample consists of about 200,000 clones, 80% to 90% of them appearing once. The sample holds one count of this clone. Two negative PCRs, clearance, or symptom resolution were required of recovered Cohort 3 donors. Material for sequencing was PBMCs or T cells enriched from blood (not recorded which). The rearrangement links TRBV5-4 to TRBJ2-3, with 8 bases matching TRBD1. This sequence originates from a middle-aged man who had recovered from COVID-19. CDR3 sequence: CASSPWWGQETQYF. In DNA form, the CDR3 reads TGTGCCAGCAGCCCTTGGTGGGGACAGGAGACGCAGTATTTT.